The 14 T cell receptor beta chains reported below all come from one sample, sequenced in a study of blood T cells in healthy people across ages. A second PCR, run for about 7 to 11 cycles, used a sample-barcoded 5' primer plus a J-beta primer mix. From the 5' RACE reads, TCRdb called clonotypes with MiXCR, one entry per CDR3 protein. The data contain 1.4 million or so distinct CDR3 sequences, about 42% of them singletons. The specimen was blood. The receptors stem from a woman aged 18-30 years in good health.

This clonotype was picked up many times. V usage is TRBV20-1 and J usage is TRBJ2-3; TRBD2 aligns across 8 bases. The trim removed 6 bases at V and 0 bases at J, leaving 5 bases unmatched. This CDR3 region has 14 residues. Germline V lookup: CDR1 DFQATT, CDR2 SNEGSKA (reference sequence). CDR3 in amino acids: CSAQTSASTDTQYF. CDR3 bases: TGCAGTGCCCAGACTAGCGCTAGCACAGATACGCAGTATTTT.

The V gene is TRBV5-6, the J gene TRBJ1-1, with 8 bases aligning to TRBD1. This CDR3 has 18 amino acids. Germline V gene data show CDR1 as SGHDT and CDR2 as YYEEEE. The J segment lost 6 bases and the V segment lost 3 bases, leaving 19 bases of the junction unmatched. The CDR3 bases are TGTGCCAGCAGCTCTGACGACAGGGGATCTCTCATGGTCGCTGAAGCTTTCTTT. It is translated as CASSSDDRGSLMVAEAFF.

This clonotype was picked up a small number of times. The chain links TRBV7-2 to TRBJ2-7; either TRBD1 or TRBD2 may fit D (6 bases each). In germline, CDR1 is SGHTA, CDR2 FQGNSA. This CDR3 contains 16 residues. V was shortened by 5 bases and J by 5 bases, with 22 bases between the two germline ends. The CDR3 region is CASSQGGGFTFNEQYF. CDR3 nucleotide sequence: TGTGCCAGCAGCCAAGGAGGGGGTTTTACCTTTAACGAGCAGTACTTC.

Regarding this clonotype: The junction departs from the called germline gene at one end, perhaps through a read error. This sequence joins TRBV11-2 and TRBJ2-1, with 8 bases aligning to TRBD1. This CDR3 has 13 residues. Germline V gene data show CDR1 as SGHAT and CDR2 as FQNNGV. The CDR3 protein is CAGSTDRENEQFF. The CDR3 coding sequence is TGTGCCGGCAGCACGGACAGGGAGAATGAGCAGTTCTTC.

This clonotype has a count of ten or more. The chain has TRBV2 and TRBJ2-1; D gene uncertain. CDR1 and CDR2 (germline): SNHLY, FYNNEI. The CDR3 loop spans 11 amino acids. V was pared by 9 bases and J by 0 bases, with 3 bases between. The CDR3 loop reads CASNSYNEQFF. The CDR3 coding sequence is TGTGCCAGTAACTCCTACAATGAGCAGTTCTTC.

This clonotype has at least ten counts. The genes are TRBV4-3 and TRBJ1-4; 11 bases align to TRBD1. In germline, CDR1 is LGHNA, CDR2 YSLEER. The CDR3 covers 16 residues. V trimming: 5 bases; J trimming: 6 bases; junction bases outside the gene matches: 8. This CDR3 reads CASSSAGQGAYEKLFF. Written as DNA, the CDR3 is TGCGCCAGCAGCAGCGCTGGACAGGGGGCTTATGAAAAACTGTTTTTT.

This clonotype has just a few counts. The V call is TRBV6-5, the J call TRBJ2-2; TRBD1 might be the D (6 bases). This CDR3 contains 14 residues. From germline, CDR1 is MNHEY and CDR2 SVGAGI. Trimming stripped 5 bases from V and 7 bases from J, with 14 bases between. The CDR3 here is CASSPATRGGELFF. The CDR3 bases are TGTGCCAGCAGTCCAGCAACCAGGGGCGGGGAGCTGTTTTTT.

This clonotype has a count of ten or more. This chain uses TRBV6-1 with TRBJ2-1; D not resolved. CDR1 is MNHNS and CDR2 is SASEGT in the germline V gene. Deletions cut 2 bases from V and 9 bases from J, with 17 bases between. The length of the CDR3 is 15 residues. The CDR3 is CASSESRLVLTEQFF. CDR3 nucleotides: TGTGCCAGCAGTGAATCGCGGCTAGTCTTAACTGAGCAGTTCTTC.

This clonotype was detected once. The chain is built from TRBV20-1 and TRBJ1-5; D uncertain. CDR3 size: 13 residues. Germline V gene sequence: CDR1 DFQATT, CDR2 SNEGSKA (reference sequence). V was cut by 3 bases and J by 6 bases, with 12 bases left in between. CDR3 residues: CSASLARAQPQHF. In nucleotides, the CDR3 is TGCAGTGCTAGTTTAGCGCGAGCTCAGCCCCAGCATTTT.

Note on this clonotype: The junction shows a germline mismatch at one end, possibly a read error. The J gene is TRBJ1-1, the V gene TRBV9, with D perhaps matching TRBD1 (5 bases). The germline V gene encodes CDR1 SGDLS and CDR2 YYNGEE. This CDR3 spans 13 amino acids. The CDR3 here is CASSGGQNTKAFF. Here the CDR3 DNA reads TGTGCCAGCAGCGGGGGCCAGAACACTAAAGCTTTCTTT.

This clonotype was found a few times. The chain uses TRBV11-2 and TRBJ2-1, with D uncertain. Trimming left V 0 bases short and J 7 bases short, with 19 bases between. This CDR3 contains 17 residues. Germline V lookup: CDR1 SGHAT, CDR2 FQNNGV. The CDR3 coding sequence is TGTGCCAGCAGCTTAGATTCAAGGCTAGTGGCTCCTAATGAGCAGTTCTTC. This encodes CASSLDSRLVAPNEQFF.

In this sample, this clonotype turned up a few times. The rearrangement links TRBV14 to TRBJ2-1; 12 bases agree with TRBD2. There are 14 residues in the CDR3. Germline trimming cut 1 base from V and 12 bases from J; bases unmatched to any gene: 4. From germline, CDR1 is SGHDN and CDR2 FVKESK. Written as DNA, the CDR3 is TGTGCCAGCAGCCAAGCACTAGCGGGGGGCGTGCAGTTCTTC. Translating gives CASSQALAGGVQFF.

This clonotype was found a few times. This chain connects TRBV4-1 to TRBJ1-1, with a possible D match to TRBD1 (5 bases). Per germline, CDR1 MGHRA and CDR2 YSYEKL. This CDR3 is 14 amino acids long. V lost 5 bases, J lost 5 bases, and 15 bases lay in between. The DNA for the CDR3 is TGCGCCAGCAGCTTGCGGGGGACGAGGACTGAAGCTTTCTTT. Residues: CASSLRGTRTEAFF.

The CDR3 is CASGLVLWEGYNEQFF. The CDR3 DNA is TGTGCTAGTGGTTTGGTACTGTGGGAGGGGTACAATGAGCAGTTCTTC. The rearrangement joins TRBV12-5 to TRBJ2-1, with 7 bases fitting TRBD2. CDR3 size: 16 residues. The V gene end was trimmed by 0 bases and the J gene end by 4 bases; junction bases not matched to a gene: 6. Germline V gene data show CDR1 as LGHNT and CDR2 as FRNRAP.